These 29 T cell receptor beta chains were all obtained from the same sample, sequenced in a study of CD8 T cells in Susac syndrome. Reverse transcription of roughly 0.5 to 1 ug RNA used random hexamers. TCRdb re-analysed the immunoSEQ multiplex PCR reads in MiXCR, keeping a single row per CDR3 protein. The table lists about 140,000 distinct CDR3 sequences, over 90% of them singletons, with roughly 0.14% in the top ten. The sample consisted of CD4+ T cells from PBMCs. These receptor sequences come from a human donor with Susac syndrome.

This chain uses TRBV15 with TRBJ1-2; D is undetermined. The V gene lost 1 base and the J gene lost 6 bases, with 15 bases spanning the gap. Germline CDR1 reads LNHNV; CDR2 reads YYDKDF (reference sequence). The CDR3 runs to 15 residues. DNA of the CDR3: TGTGCCACCAGCAGAGGTAGGACCCGCGAGGATGGCTACACCTTC. It translates to CATSRGRTREDGYTF.

V usage is TRBV20-1 and J usage is TRBJ1-5; D perhaps matches TRBD1 (5 bases). This CDR3 region has 16 residues. Trimming took off 3 bases at V and 1 base at J, with 16 bases between the two ends. CDR1 and CDR2 from the germline V gene are DFQATT and SNEGSKA (reference sequence). The CDR3 DNA reads as TGCAGTGCTAGGATCCCCGGGGGGAGCAGCAATCAGCCCCAGCATTTT. Its protein product is CSARIPGGSSNQPQHF.

The V and J genes are TRBV4-1 and TRBJ2-5; 7 nucleotides align to TRBD2. With V trimmed by 7 bases and J by 7 bases, 15 bases remained unmatched. CDR1 and CDR2 from the germline V gene are MGHRA and YSYEKL. The CDR3 is 15 residues long. CDR3: CASTPRGDLDGTQYF. CDR3 nucleotides: TGCGCCAGCACCCCTCGGGGGGACCTCGACGGGACCCAGTACTTC.

This clonotype was picked up one time. This sequence joins TRBV2 and TRBJ2-3, with TRBD1 as a possible D gene (6 bases). This CDR3 region has 14 residues. Trimming took 7 bases from V and 8 from J, leaving 19 bases between them. CDR1 SNHLY and CDR2 FYNNEI come from the germline V gene. CDR3 in DNA: TGTGCCAGCAATAGAGCGGTTCAAGGGGGTACGCAGTATTTT. Translated: CASNRAVQGGTQYF.

This clonotype was observed a few times. The chain links TRBV30 to TRBJ1-2, with D tentatively TRBD1 (6 bases). Per germline, CDR1 GTSNPN and CDR2 SVGIG (reference sequence). V was shortened by 4 bases and J by 2 bases, with 14 bases between the two germline ends. The CDR3 extends over 14 amino acids. The CDR3 is CAWIRTDGNYGYTF. CDR3 nucleotides: TGTGCCTGGATTCGGACAGACGGCAACTATGGCTACACCTTC. Combining the CDR3 with reference TRBV30 and TRBJ1-2 gives the whole variable domain SQTIHQWPATLVQPVGSPLSLECTVEGTSNPNLYWYRQAAGRGLQLLFYSVGIGQISSEVPQNLSASRPQDRQFILSSKKLLLSDSGFYLCAWIRTDGNYGYTFGSGTRLTVV.

The rearrangement joins TRBV30 to TRBJ1-2; D gene unclear. In germline, CDR1 is GTSNPN, CDR2 SVGIG (reference sequence). CDR3 length: 15 amino acids. Trimming left V 2 bases short and J 1 base short, with 14 bases between. CDR3 amino acids: CAWSPRSRYNYGYTF. CDR3 in DNA: TGTGCCTGGAGTCCCAGGTCCAGGTATAACTATGGCTACACCTTC. Together with reference TRBV30 and TRBJ1-2, the CDR3 gives the full variable domain: SQTIHQWPATLVQPVGSPLSLECTVEGTSNPNLYWYRQAAGRGLQLLFYSVGIGQISSEVPQNLSASRPQDRQFILSSKKLLLSDSGFYLCAWSPRSRYNYGYTFGSGTRLTVV.

The J gene is TRBJ2-3, the V gene TRBV27; D possibly matches TRBD1 or TRBD2 (6 bases each). Germline V gene sequence: CDR1 MNHEY, CDR2 SMNVEV (reference sequence). The CDR3 is 16 amino acids. Between the trimmed V and J ends, which lost 0 bases and 1 base, there was a span of 11 bases. The CDR3 DNA is TGTGCCAGCAGTTTATCGGGGGGCTTAGGCACAGATACGCAGTATTTT. Amino acid sequence: CASSLSGGLGTDTQYF.

V usage is TRBV3-1 and J usage is TRBJ1-1, with D perhaps TRBD1 (6 bases). Germline CDR1 and CDR2: LGHDT and YNNKEL (reference sequence). This CDR3 region has 14 residues. Trimming took 0 bases from V and 7 from J, leaving 12 bases between them. This chain's CDR3 is CASSQDGGRSEAFF. DNA of the CDR3: TGTGCCAGCAGCCAAGATGGGGGCCGGAGTGAAGCTTTCTTT. The variable domain in full, completed from reference TRBV3-1 and TRBJ1-1, reads DTAVSQTPKYLVTQMGNDKSIKCEQNLGHDTMYWYKQDSKKFLKIMFSYNNKELIINETVPNRFSPKSPDKAHLNLHINSLELGDSAVYFCASSQDGGRSEAFFGQGTRLTVV.

The J gene is TRBJ2-1, the V gene TRBV20-1; D is perhaps TRBD2 (5 bases). The CDR3 consists of 14 residues. Germline-derived CDR1 and CDR2 are DFQATT and SNEGSKA (reference sequence). V was trimmed by 3 bases and J by 8 bases, leaving 17 bases between them. The CDR3 DNA reads TGCAGTGCTAGTAGCGACGTGAGCTTCTATGAGCAGTTCTTC. Amino acid sequence: CSASSDVSFYEQFF.

The chain recombines TRBV30 with TRBJ1-1; 12 positions agree with TRBD1. Germline V gives CDR1 GTSNPN, CDR2 SVGIG (reference sequence). The CDR3 has 11 amino acids. The CDR3 loop reads CAGQGAGEAFF. The DNA of the CDR3 is TGTGCGGGACAGGGGGCTGGAGAAGCTTTCTTT. Full variable domain (outside the CDR3, taken from reference TRBV30 and TRBJ1-1): SQTIHQWPATLVQPVGSPLSLECTVEGTSNPNLYWYRQAAGRGLQLLFYSVGIGQISSEVPQNLSASRPQDRQFILSSKKLLLSDSGFYLCAGQGAGEAFFGQGTRLTVV.

This chain connects TRBV29-1 to TRBJ1-2; D call uncertain. CDR1 SQVTM and CDR2 ANQGSEA come from the germline V gene. The length of the CDR3 is 13 residues. The V end was cut by 8 bases, the J end by 4 bases, with 17 bases between. CDR3 coding DNA: TGCAGCCACATCGAGAGGGATAGCTATGGCTACACCTTC. Translation: CSHIERDSYGYTF.

The chain has TRBV1 and TRBJ2-1; the D call in the table, TRBD1, was not verified against the DNA. TRBV1 is deemed a pseudogene. CDR3 length: 15 amino acids. In DNA form, the CDR3 reads TGCACCAGCCATCAGGGTGAGGAGTTTGAGGATGAGCAGTTCTTC. Encoded protein: CTSHQGEEFEDEQFF.

This sequence joins TRBV7-9 and TRBJ2-5, with D hard to call. CDR3 length: 11 residues. CDR1 and CDR2 from the germline V gene are SEHNR and FQNEAQ (reference sequence). Trimming pared 7 bases from V and 6 bases from J, leaving 9 bases between. The CDR3 DNA follows: TGTGCCAGCACCTTGGGGAAGACCCAGTACTTC. Its translation is CASTLGKTQYF.

The genes are TRBV3-1 and TRBJ2-5, with TRBD1 matching over 11 bases. After removal of 4 bases from V and 6 bases from J, the junction contained 7 bases not matched to a gene. Per the germline V gene, CDR1 is LGHDT and CDR2 is YNNKEL (reference sequence). CDR3 length: 15 amino acids. DNA for the CDR3: TGTGCCAGCAGCCCCCGGGACAGGGGGGGCAAGACCCAGTACTTC. This encodes CASSPRDRGGKTQYF.

The J gene is TRBJ2-7, the V gene TRBV21-1; TRBD2 was called by the table and not checked on the DNA. TRBV21-1 is assigned pseudogene status. This CDR3 comprises 20 residues. The CDR3 protein is CASSSDRSGTSGTSSYEQYF. The CDR3 region has the DNA TGTGCCAGCAGCAGCGATAGAAGCGGGACTAGCGGGACGAGCTCCTACGAGCAGTACTTC.

The chain recombines TRBV3-1 with TRBJ1-1; D gene uncertain. Per the germline V gene, CDR1 is LGHDT and CDR2 is YNNKEL (reference sequence). The CDR3 runs to 13 residues. Trimming took 3 bases from V and 5 from J, leaving 10 bases between them. In DNA, the CDR3 is TGTGCCAGCAGCCAGGTCAGAAGGACTGAAGCTTTCTTT. Translation: CASSQVRRTEAFF.

The V call is TRBV5-1, the J call TRBJ2-1; TRBD2 might be the D (6 bases). There are 17 residues in the CDR3. The V end was cut by 4 bases, the J end by 9 bases, with 26 bases between. CDR1 SGHRS and CDR2 YFSETQ come from the germline V gene. In DNA, the CDR3 is TGCGCCAGCAGCCAGCGGCGGGGCAGGGAAGTCGTTAGTGAGCAGTTCTTC. This encodes CASSQRRGREVVSEQFF.

The chain is built from TRBV9 and TRBJ2-5; weak D call: TRBD1 (5 bases). V gave up 3 bases and J gave up 4 bases, with 10 bases separating them. This CDR3 is built from 13 residues. Per germline, CDR1 SGDLS and CDR2 YYNGEE. The chain's CDR3 is CASSAGMVETQYF. The CDR3 DNA is TGTGCCAGCAGCGCAGGGATGGTAGAGACCCAGTACTTC. Looking up the rest from reference TRBV9 and TRBJ2-5 gives the full variable domain: DSGVTQTPKHLITATGQRVTLRCSPRSGDLSVYWYQQSLDQGLQFLIQYYNGEERAKGNILERFSAQQFPDLHSELNLSSLELGDSALYFCASSAGMVETQYFGPGTRLLVL.

This chain uses TRBV20-1 with TRBJ2-1; D unclear. Between the trimmed V and J ends, which lost 3 bases and 8 bases, there was a span of 5 bases. This CDR3 has 10 residues. The germline CDR1 and CDR2 sequences are DFQATT and SNEGSKA (reference sequence). In DNA form, the CDR3 reads TGCAGTGCTAGTTCTTATGAGCAGTTCTTC. Its protein product is CSASSYEQFF.

This CDR3 reads CASSPPFTGGNEQFF. Here the CDR3 DNA reads TGTGCCAGCTCACCTCCTTTTACAGGGGGCAATGAGCAGTTCTTC. The rearrangement joins TRBV18 to TRBJ2-1; 8 bases map to TRBD1. The V gene end was trimmed by 3 bases and the J gene end by 6 bases; junction bases not matched to a gene: 7. The germline V gene has CDR1 KGHSH and CDR2 LQKENI. The length of the CDR3 is 15 residues.

This clonotype came up once. J is TRBJ2-1 and V is TRBV7-9, with TRBD2 identical over 12 bases. V shed 4 bases and J 4 bases; nucleotides not matched to a gene: 5. Germline-derived CDR1 and CDR2 are SEHNR and FQNEAQ (reference sequence). This CDR3 contains 16 residues. CDR3 residues: CASSSSGRAAYNEQFF. The DNA of the CDR3 is TGTGCCAGCAGCTCTAGCGGGAGGGCCGCGTACAATGAGCAGTTCTTC.

The chain joins TRBV29-1 to TRBJ2-5, with D perhaps TRBD1 or TRBD2 (5 bases each). Per germline, CDR1 SQVTM and CDR2 ANQGSEA. The CDR3 length is 11 residues. Trimming removed 8 bases from V and 3 bases from J, with 10 bases in between. The CDR3 DNA sequence: TGCAGCCTGGGGGAGAAAGAGACCCAGTACTTC. This encodes CSLGEKETQYF.

This chain joins TRBV20-1 and TRBJ2-7; D is perhaps TRBD2 (6 bases). The ends were cut back, 2 bases at V and 1 base at J, with 6 bases in the middle. Germline CDR1 and CDR2: DFQATT and SNEGSKA (reference sequence). This CDR3 spans 12 amino acids. The CDR3: CSARSGSYEQYF. DNA for the CDR3: TGCAGTGCTAGAAGCGGGTCCTACGAGCAGTACTTC.

This chain links TRBV28 with TRBJ2-1, with D perhaps TRBD1 (5 bases). Germline CDR1 and CDR2: MDHEN and SYDVKM. This CDR3 has 12 residues. The V end lost 2 bases, the J end lost 8 bases, and 7 bases lay between the germline ends. The DNA for the CDR3 is TGTGCCAGCAGTTTAGCAGGGTATGAGCAGTTCTTC. Its protein product is CASSLAGYEQFF. The full variable domain, its missing parts supplied by reference TRBV28 and TRBJ2-1, is DVKVTQSSRYLVKRTGEKVFLECVQDMDHENMFWYRQDPGLGLRLIYFSYDVKMKEKGDIPEGYSVSREKKERFSLILESASTNQTSMYLCASSLAGYEQFFGPGTRLTVL.

The rearrangement uses TRBV20-1 and TRBJ2-1, with 13 bases that match TRBD2. The V and J ends lost 0 bases and 3 bases, in that order; junction bases with no gene match: 8. The CDR3 length is 18 residues. Per germline, CDR1 DFQATT and CDR2 SNEGSKA (reference sequence). CDR3 in DNA: TGCAGTGCTAGAGACATGTCAGGACTAGCGGGAGACTACAATGAGCAGTTCTTC. It encodes CSARDMSGLAGDYNEQFF.

The genes are TRBV2 and TRBJ1-2; 8 positions match TRBD1. Germline trimming cut 6 bases from V and 4 bases from J; bases unmatched to any gene: 7. This CDR3 has 14 residues. Germline assignment: CDR1 SNHLY and CDR2 FYNNEI. DNA of the CDR3: TGTGCCAGCAGGGGGACAGGAGTCGCCTATGGCTACACCTTC. This gives the protein CASRGTGVAYGYTF.

CDR3 in DNA: TGTGCCAGCAGCGCGGGCCTCACGGGGCAGCCCCAGCATTTT. Its translation is CASSAGLTGQPQHF. The chain is built from TRBV3-1 and TRBJ1-5; no firm D call. V dropped 5 bases and J dropped 7 bases, with 15 bases sitting between them. Germline-derived CDR1 and CDR2 are LGHDT and YNNKEL (reference sequence). The CDR3 is 14 amino acids. Supplemented by reference TRBV3-1 and TRBJ1-5, the full variable domain reads DTAVSQTPKYLVTQMGNDKSIKCEQNLGHDTMYWYKQDSKKFLKIMFSYNNKELIINETVPNRFSPKSPDKAHLNLHINSLELGDSAVYFCASSAGLTGQPQHFGDGTRLSIL.

The chain combines TRBV24-1 with TRBJ2-1; D call uncertain. Trimming removed 2 bases at V and 5 bases at J, with 12 bases between. There are 15 residues in the CDR3. Germline V CDR1 and CDR2: KGHDR, SFDVKD. CDR3: CATSDSTTLNNEQFF. The CDR3 coding sequence is TGTGCCACCAGTGATTCGACGACCCTTAACAATGAGCAGTTCTTC.

The rearrangement links TRBV29-1 to TRBJ2-1; D is possibly TRBD1 (6 bases). V was pared by 7 bases and J by 10 bases, with 17 bases between. This CDR3 region has 12 residues. Germline CDR1 reads SQVTM; CDR2 reads ANQGSEA. This CDR3 reads CSGQQGSREQFF. CDR3 sequence (DNA): TGCAGCGGCCAACAGGGATCTCGAGAGCAGTTCTTC.